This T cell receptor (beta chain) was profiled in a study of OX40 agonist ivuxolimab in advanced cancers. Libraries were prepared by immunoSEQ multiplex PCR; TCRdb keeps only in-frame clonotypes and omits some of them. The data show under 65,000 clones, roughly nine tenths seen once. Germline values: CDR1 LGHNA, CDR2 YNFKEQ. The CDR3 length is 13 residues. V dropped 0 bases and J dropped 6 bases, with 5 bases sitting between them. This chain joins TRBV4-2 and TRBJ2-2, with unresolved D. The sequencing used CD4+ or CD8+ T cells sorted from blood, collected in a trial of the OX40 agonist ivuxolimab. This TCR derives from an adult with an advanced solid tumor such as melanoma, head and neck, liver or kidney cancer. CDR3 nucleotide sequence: TGTGCCAGCAGCCAAGAACGGGCCGGGGAGCTGTTTTTT. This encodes CASSQERAGELFF.